This TCR beta chain was observed in a study of shared clonotypes between healthy human individuals (dated by TCRdb to the early 2020s). Regarding the research as a whole: The cohort included three men and a couple of women between 18 and 49 years of age. For each donor, CD4 naive and CD4 memory were each run on three plates, CD8 naive on two plates, and CD8 memory on one plate. The study deeply sequenced blood TCR repertoires of five healthy adults to estimate repertoire size and the extent of clonotype sharing between individuals. To increase sequencing depth and limit assay-specific biases, TCR repertoire library preparation and sequencing were carried out by different laboratories using diverse techniques. Leukapheresis yielded between about 0.94 and 8.9 billion PBMCs per donor. Summary of the overall study and its limitations: Approximately 5% of naive CD4, 3.5% of naive CD8, roughly 2.4% of memory CD4, and more than 0.35% of memory CD8 clonotypes were shared across several donors. Sampling was limited to blood, and TCR repertoires in tissue likely differ from TCR repertoires in blood. Pairwise subsampling indicated that sequencing depth was expected to affect the degree of clonotype sharing among donors. Larger estimated clonotype richness was generally found for naive subsets than for memory subsets. The small number of donors limited the genetic and exposure-history diversity represented. Compared with non-shared clonotypes, the clonotypes found in all four sorted-subset donors had higher generation probabilities. Even with the large sequencing depth, rarefaction of the sorted-subset datasets indicated that sequencing was incomplete.

V gives up 0 bases and J gives up 2 bases, and the segment between their germline ends measures 4 bases. Including cysteine and phenylalanine, the CDR3 has 13 amino acids. Only the CDR3 portion is preserved as DNA: 39 bases, with reading frame beginning at the first base. The germline V gene specifies SGDLS as CDR1 and YYNGEE as CDR2. To note about this clone: Its recognized antigen is unknown. There are no base qualities to consult, and no much larger clone falls within one base. Distinct nucleotide sequences in the sample also encode this CDR3.

The donors were healthy, HIV-negative adults who had no recently reported acute infections or vaccinations. Only Caucasian adults living in Nashville, Tennessee, USA were represented among the donors. CD8 memory samples consisted of magnetically selected CD45RO+ cells combined with CCR7-negative CD45RA+ effector memory (TemRA) cells. Blood was collected by leukapheresis, and PBMCs were isolated by Ficoll-Histopaque density gradient centrifugation and then cryopreserved in liquid nitrogen vapor phase. Analytical flow cytometry was used to check the purity and quantity of each magnetically sorted T cell population. From each sorted fraction, genomic DNA was isolated and quantified by UV absorbance on a Nanodrop 2000c. TCR CDR3 regions were amplified from genomic DNA by multiplex PCR using the deep immunoSEQ assay. Extracted genomic DNA from each cell subset was spread evenly across all wells of several immunoSEQ 96-well plates, with each plate serving as a replicate. For sorted subsets, each replicate PCR was loaded with 150 to 250 ng genomic DNA, equivalent to 32,000 or so T cell genomes. Purified libraries were measured with a Qubit 3.0 fluorometer, size-checked on a Bioanalyzer 2100, and measured again with the KAPA Library Quantification kit. Every immunoSEQ 96-well plate was sequenced on a dedicated single-read 150-cycle Illumina NextSeq 550 flow cell. Per the authors' processing: Because the immunoSEQ output included only junctional sequences and no quality scores, the filtering could not be the same as the filtering used for full-length reads. To assign V/J genes and CDR3, sequences were annotated against IMGT germline references using PyIR, a Python wrapper for IgBLAST v1.9. Reads were filtered out if the reads had weak V/J assignments (E-value above 1e-6), no CDR3, stop codons, out-of-frame junctions, or ambiguous translated residues. V3J clonotypes were defined as sequences sharing the same inferred V gene, J gene, and CDR3 amino acid sequence. To compute the percentage overlap between repertoires, the number of shared unique clonotypes was divided by the size of the smaller repertoire. Richness of each repertoire was evaluated using RTK rarefaction, the Chao1 estimator, and Recon v2.1 estimates of unobserved clonotypes. Generation probabilities were computed with OLGA for all TCRbeta clonotypes obtained by the gDNA method from four donors. TCRdb's version of the immuneACCESS table is confined to in-frame rearrangements and falls short of the full clone set. An unresolved V gene accounts for under half of the shortfall where checked; the remainder is of unknown origin. That table is the source of V, J and clone size, and D and trimming were worked out from the DNA. The sample data list 650,000 to 700,000 clones, and about 90% of these were observed just once. The ten largest account for about a third of the sample.

Sequences were obtained from memory CD8+ T cells from PBMCs. What the cell subset or site label conveys for this sample: CD45RO+ cells pooled with CCR7-negative TemRA cells. This TCR was recovered from a man between 18 and 35 years old in good health. Some clones in this sample may be carry-over from other donors' samples. The sequence joins TRBV9 to TRBJ2-3; the D gene assignment is ambiguous. The nucleotide sequence is given as TGTGCCAGCAGCGTAGGGAACACAGATACGCAGTATTTT. Protein translation: CASSVGNTDTQYF.